This T cell receptor (beta chain) was sequenced during a study of T cell repertoires in aging, cancer and after chemotherapy. About the research overall: Over several months to years, re-sampled healthy donor repertoires clearly shared clones. About 9 million TCR reads were in the whole dataset.

Amplification of TCR beta used genomic DNA extracted from peripheral blood. This CDR3 has 18 amino acids. Per the germline V gene, CDR1 is SGHRS and CDR2 is YFSETQ. The V segment lost 3 bases and the J segment 3 bases; nucleotides outside the gene matches: 11. TRB rearrangements spanning V, D and J were amplified using mixed TRB-A/B primers. TCRdb reanalysed the multiplex PCR reads using MiXCR and keeps one entry per CDR3 protein. The data show 7,500 to 10,000 distinct CDR3 sequences, less than 25% seen once. The clonotype comes from a human donor in good health. The specimen was blood. This chain uses TRBV5-1 with TRBJ2-6; TRBD1 agrees at 8 bases. The CDR3 DNA reads TGCGCCAGCAGCTACAGGACAGGGCCGGTCGATGGGGCCAACGTCCTGACTTTC. This codes for CASSYRTGPVDGANVLTF.